Following are 17 T cell receptor beta chains from one sample sequenced in a study of breast tumors, draining lymph nodes, adjacent tissues (dated by TCRdb to about 2016). The protocol used for the library was multiplex PCR. The sequencer was an Illumina HiSeq 2000. The public reads were quality trimmed at Q25 with fastp and then assembled into clones with MiXCR by TCRdb, keeping productive beta chains. When rows share a CDR3 protein, they turn into one entry using the most common DNA and genes. A total of about 230,000 distinct CDR3 sequences appear in this sample, about 34% of them only once. The ten biggest clones cover approximately 1.4% of the sample. Lymph node samples came from the axillary draining lymph nodes of breast cancer patients. Material for sequencing was axillary lymph node tissue. Source of these receptors: a female donor with breast cancer. Some clones in this sample may be carry-over from other donors' samples.

The chain combines TRBV30 with TRBJ1-1, with a weak D call TRBD1 (5 bases). Germline values: CDR1 GTSNPN, CDR2 SVGIG (reference sequence). CDR3 size: 11 residues. Trimming took 2 bases from V and 11 from J, leaving 12 bases between them. CDR3 nucleotides: TGTGCCTGGAGTAATTCCAGGGCGGCTTTCTTT. As protein: CAWSNSRAAFF.

This clonotype was picked up many times. This rearrangement joins TRBV6-1 to TRBJ1-5; possibly TRBD1 for D (5 bases). The V end lost 4 bases, the J end lost 6 bases, and 13 bases lay between the germline ends. Germline V lookup: CDR1 MNHNS, CDR2 SASEGT. The CDR3 runs 14 residues. DNA of the CDR3: TGTGCCAGCAGTGGGATGGGGGGGGGTCAGCCCCAGCATTTT. It is translated as CASSGMGGGQPQHF.

This clonotype was seen ten or more times. The genes are TRBV11-2 and TRBJ2-1; 13 bases agree with TRBD2. The CDR3 contains 15 residues. Germline CDR1 reads SGHAT; CDR2 reads FQNNGV. The trim removed 4 bases at V and 8 bases at J, leaving 5 bases unmatched. CDR3 sequence reads: CASSSGTSGNDEQFF. CDR3 in DNA: TGTGCCAGCAGCTCCGGGACTAGCGGGAATGATGAGCAGTTCTTC.

This clonotype occurred a few times. This chain joins TRBV25-1 and TRBJ1-4; TRBD1 is a possible D gene (6 bases). This CDR3 has 12 residues. CDR1 and CDR2 (germline): MGHDK, SYGVNS. The CDR3 here is CASSQGGEKLFF. Here the CDR3 DNA reads TGTGCTAGCTCACAGGGTGGCGAAAAACTGTTTTTT.

Notes on this clonotype: No DNA is shown, since the ends of the CDR3 on it are uncertain; the CDR3 is the one TCRdb lists. This chain connects TRBV4-2 to TRBJ1-2. The CDR3 is made up of 13 amino acids, end residues included. Germline CDR1 is LGHNA and CDR2 is YNFKEQ. CDR3 residues: CASSQGFADGNTF.

On this clonotype: A much larger clone is a single base away; this may be a read error. The gene calls are TRBV20-1 and TRBJ2-5, with D possibly TRBD2 on 6 matching bases. In germline, CDR1 is DFQATT, CDR2 SNEGSKA (reference sequence). The CDR3 loop spans 11 amino acids. CDR3 nucleotides: TGCAGCGGGAGCCCCCAAGAGACCCAGTCCTTC. It is translated as CSGSPQETQSF.

The table lists this clonotype with many counts. The chain couples TRBV20-1 to TRBJ2-1; a possible D gene is TRBD1 (7 bases). This CDR3 is built from 15 residues. The germline V gene encodes CDR1 DFQATT and CDR2 SNEGSKA (reference sequence). V was clipped by 6 bases and J by 4 bases, with 19 bases between them. The CDR3 loop reads CSANYGRGTYNEQFF. CDR3 nucleotides: TGCAGTGCCAACTACGGCAGGGGGACTTACAATGAGCAGTTCTTC.

This clonotype was detected many times. The CDR3 loop is CASTWHSTDTQYF. The CDR3 region has the DNA TGTGCCAGCACCTGGCACAGCACAGATACGCAGTATTTT. The chain joins TRBV6-2 or TRBV6-3 to TRBJ2-3; D remains ambiguous. The V end was cut by 7 bases, the J end by 0 bases, with 8 bases between. Looked up from germline, CDR1 is MNHEY and CDR2 is SVGEGT. The CDR3 is 13 amino acids.

The chain uses TRBV20-1 and TRBJ1-4; D not resolved. The CDR3 has 12 amino acids. Trimming removed 3 bases at V and 12 bases at J, with 14 bases between. Germline CDR1 is DFQATT and CDR2 is SNEGSKA (reference sequence). The CDR3 loop reads CSARNEGEELFF. In DNA form, the CDR3 reads TGCAGTGCTAGGAACGAGGGAGAAGAACTGTTTTTT.

This clonotype came up many times. The chain carries TRBV24-1 and TRBJ2-1; D is possibly TRBD1 or TRBD2 (5 bases each). CDR1 and CDR2 (germline): KGHDR, SFDVKD. The CDR3 has 14 residues. Trimming shortened V by 3 bases and J by 9 bases, and 14 bases separated the two germline ends. The CDR3 region is CATSDGIRGSEQFF. For the CDR3, the DNA is TGTGCCACCAGTGATGGCATCCGGGGCAGTGAGCAGTTCTTC.

The V call is TRBV19, the J call TRBJ2-3, with TRBD2 matching over 10 bases. Looked up from germline, CDR1 is LNHDA and CDR2 is SQIVND (reference sequence). The CDR3 totals 16 residues. Unmatched junction bases numbered 14, after V lost 3 bases and J lost 11 bases. Here the CDR3 reads CASSMASSGGYNEQYF. DNA of the CDR3: TGTGCCAGTAGTATGGCCTCTAGCGGGGGATACAATGAGCAGTATTTT.

At least ten counts were recorded for this clonotype. The chain combines TRBV20-1 with TRBJ1-6; D remains ambiguous. Deletions cut 1 base from V and 10 bases from J, with 20 bases between. Germline-derived CDR1 and CDR2 are DFQATT and SNEGSKA (reference sequence). This CDR3 region has 16 residues. The CDR3 is CSARGTVPFPGSPLHF. In nucleotides, the CDR3 is TGCAGTGCTAGAGGCACAGTTCCCTTTCCGGGATCACCCCTCCACTTT.

This clonotype was counted ten times or more. This chain links TRBV3-1 with TRBJ2-7, with D possibly TRBD2 on 6 matching bases. Trimming shortened V by 4 bases and J by 3 bases, and 16 bases separated the two germline ends. Germline V CDR1 and CDR2: LGHDT, YNNKEL (reference sequence). CDR3 length: 15 residues. CDR3 DNA sequence: TGTGCCAGCAGCCCCAAGACTAGTGGCATCTACGAGCAGTACTTC. This sequence encodes CASSPKTSGIYEQYF.

V gene TRBV11-1 combines with J gene TRBJ2-7; possible D gene TRBD1, 6 bases. V was trimmed by 5 bases and J by 4 bases, leaving 12 bases between them. This CDR3 has 13 residues. Looked up from germline, CDR1 is SGHAT and CDR2 is FQDESV (reference sequence). CDR3 coding DNA: TGTGCCAGCAGCCCACAGGACAGATACGAGCAGTACTTC. This sequence encodes CASSPQDRYEQYF. The full variable domain, completed using reference TRBV11-1 and TRBJ2-7, is EAEVAQSPRYKITEKSQAVAFWCDPISGHATLYWYRQILGQGPELLVQFQDESVVDDSQLPKDRFSAERLKGVDSTLKIQPAELGDSAMYLCASSPQDRYEQYFGPGTRLTVT.

This clonotype was observed at least ten times. This chain connects TRBV25-1 to TRBJ2-3, with 12 positions matching TRBD2. V gave up 5 bases and J gave up 6 bases; unmatched junction bases: 6. Germline V gene data show CDR1 as MGHDK and CDR2 as SYGVNS. This CDR3 is 15 amino acids long. The CDR3 loop is CASSYTSGRLDTQYF. CDR3 nucleotide sequence: TGTGCCAGCAGTTACACTAGCGGGAGGTTGGATACGCAGTATTTT. Based on the CDR3 plus reference TRBV25-1 and TRBJ2-3, the full variable domain is EADIYQTPRYLVIGTGKKITLECSQTMGHDKMYWYQQDPGMELHLIHYSYGVNSTEKGDLSSESTVSRIRTEHFPLTLESARPSHTSQYLCASSYTSGRLDTQYFGPGTRLTVL.

This clonotype was found many times. The V gene is TRBV7-9, the J gene TRBJ2-1; 7 bases map to TRBD2. The ends lost 1 base at V and 7 bases at J; junction bases unmatched: 7. Germline lookup yields CDR1 SEHNR and CDR2 FQNEAQ (reference sequence). CDR3 length: 15 residues. The chain's CDR3 is CASSLGAGRSNEQFF. Here the CDR3 DNA reads TGTGCCAGCAGCTTAGGTGCCGGGAGGAGTAATGAGCAGTTCTTC.

In its sample, this clonotype was seen a few times. The rearrangement links TRBV4-3 to TRBJ2-1, with D tentatively TRBD2 (6 bases). CDR1 is LGHNA, CDR2 YSLEER, per germline. V lost 0 bases, J lost 3 bases, and 21 bases lay in between. CDR3 length: 19 residues. The CDR3 sequence: CASSQEWGGVYRLYNEQFF. In nucleotides, the CDR3 is TGCGCCAGCAGCCAAGAGTGGGGCGGGGTATACCGTCTCTACAATGAGCAGTTCTTC.